This TCR beta chain was identified during a study of T cell repertoires in cytomegalovirus infection. Comments on this clonotype: Its antigen remains unidentified.

MiXCR, applied by TCRdb to the reads, yields one record per CDR3 protein. Of about 280,000 distinct CDR3 sequences listed, 22% are singletons. Germline V gene data show CDR1 as SGHNT and CDR2 as YENEEA. CDR3 length: 18 amino acids. V lost 3 bases and J 3 bases, leaving 23 bases between the germline ends. The chain employs TRBV11-3 and TRBJ1-1; tentative D call: TRBD1 (5 bases). The TCR was taken from a human donor in good health (CMV status not recorded). Some clones in this sample may be carry-over from other donors' samples. The sample here was cultured PBMCs, taken from culture after CMV antigen stimulation. The CDR3 here is CASSFSIILGHEDTEAFF. The CDR3 DNA reads as TGTGCCAGCAGCTTTTCGATCATTCTAGGACATGAGGACACTGAAGCTTTCTTT.